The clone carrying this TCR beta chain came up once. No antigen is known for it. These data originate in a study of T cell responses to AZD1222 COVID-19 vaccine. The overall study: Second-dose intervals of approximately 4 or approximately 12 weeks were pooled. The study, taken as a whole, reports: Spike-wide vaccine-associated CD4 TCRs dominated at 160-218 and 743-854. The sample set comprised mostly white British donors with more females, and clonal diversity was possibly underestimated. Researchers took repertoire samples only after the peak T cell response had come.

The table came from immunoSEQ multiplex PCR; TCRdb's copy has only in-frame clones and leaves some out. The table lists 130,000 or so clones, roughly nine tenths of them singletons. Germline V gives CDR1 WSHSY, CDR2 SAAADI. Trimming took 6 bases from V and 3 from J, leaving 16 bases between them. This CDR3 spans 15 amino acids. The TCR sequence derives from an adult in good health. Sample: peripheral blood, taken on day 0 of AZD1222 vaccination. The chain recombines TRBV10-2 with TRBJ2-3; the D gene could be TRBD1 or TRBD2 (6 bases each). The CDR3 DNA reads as TGCGCCAGCAGGGGGGGCCGCTGGGGGACAGATACGCAGTATTTT. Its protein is CASRGGRWGTDTQYF.